The 2 T cell receptor beta chains presented below share a single source sample, sequenced in a study of blood T cell repertoires in COVID-19. Only in-frame clones appear in the TCRdb table, and some are missing; sequencing was by immunoSEQ multiplex PCR. The sample holds about 90,000 clones, 70% to 90% seen once. Sequencing input: peripheral blood. These receptor sequences come from a man of 80 years or more with active or convalescent COVID-19.

The chain links TRBV4-3 to TRBJ1-3; TRBD1 agrees at 12 bases. CDR1 is LGHNA and CDR2 is YSLEER in the germline V gene. The J segment lost 10 bases and the V segment lost 0 bases, leaving 4 bases of the junction unmatched. The CDR3 extends over 15 amino acids. The CDR3 spells CASSQEGTGGRTIYF. CDR3 in DNA: TGCGCCAGCAGCCAAGAGGGGACAGGGGGCCGGACCATATATTTT.

This chain joins TRBV6-1 and TRBJ1-2, with 10 bases aligning to TRBD1. The CDR3 has 13 residues. Unmatched junction bases numbered 2, after V lost 5 bases and J lost 5 bases. Germline V lookup: CDR1 MNHNS, CDR2 SASEGT. Written as DNA, the CDR3 is TGTGCCAGCAGTACGGGACAGGGGTATGGCTACACCTTC. As protein: CASSTGQGYGYTF.